Shown below are 17 T cell receptor beta chains from a single sample sequenced in a study of monozygotic twins with inflammatory bowel disease. Following a re-call of the 5' RACE reads, TCRdb has one entry per CDR3 protein and lacks DNA. Recorded for this sample: 150,000 to 200,000 distinct CDR3 sequences. Input material: blood. The receptors originated from a human donor with ulcerative colitis or Crohn's disease, or a healthy co-twin of an affected twin (not recorded which).

The chain couples TRBV5-1 to TRBJ2-2. Germline V gene lookup returns CDR1 SGHRS and CDR2 YFSETQ. The CDR3 covers 12 residues. Here the CDR3 reads CASTAGPGELFF.

The chain employs TRBV7-9 and TRBJ2-7. The germline gives CDR1 SEHNR, CDR2 FQNEAQ (reference sequence). CDR3 length equals 14 residues. CDR3 region: CASSLTTFSYEQYF.

The chain carries TRBV20-1 and TRBJ2-2; TCRdb's D call, TRBD1, is unchecked because there is no DNA. Germline V CDR1 and CDR2: DFQATT, SNEGSKA (reference sequence). There are 15 residues in the CDR3. CDR3 residues: CSAHPGPQGTGELFF.

The chain links TRBV29-1 to TRBJ2-2; the TRBD2 assignment by TCRdb is unverifiable without DNA. The CDR3 extends over 13 amino acids. Germline CDR1 and CDR2: SQVTM and ANQGSEA. The CDR3 spells CSVDSSGTGELFF.

The chain couples TRBV20-1 to TRBJ1-1; TCRdb designates TRBD1, a call that cannot be tested without DNA. The CDR3 sequence is 13 residues long. CDR1 is DFQATT, CDR2 SNEGSKA, per germline (reference sequence). CDR3 residues: CSATDRAGTEAFF.

This chain connects TRBV7-6 to TRBJ2-7; the D gene TCRdb calls, TRBD2, cannot be checked with no DNA. The CDR3 is made up of 14 amino acids. The V gene's germline CDR1 is SGHVS and CDR2 FNYEAQ. The chain's CDR3 is CASSLAGGLYEQYF.

The chain has TRBV20-1 and TRBJ1-2; the TCRdb D gene call, TRBD1, has no DNA to confirm it. Per germline, CDR1 DFQATT and CDR2 SNEGSKA (reference sequence). CDR3 length equals 13 residues. CDR3 region: CSAGGGINYGYTF.

The rearrangement uses TRBV7-9 and TRBJ2-3. This CDR3 is 13 amino acids long. Germline CDR1 and CDR2: SEHNR and FQNEAQ (reference sequence). CDR3 sequence: CASSFGRTDTQYF. The full variable domain, its missing parts supplied by reference TRBV7-9 and TRBJ2-3, is DTGVSQNPRHKITKRGQNVTFRCDPISEHNRLYWYRQTLGQGPEFLTYFQNEAQLEKSRLLSDRFSAERPKGSFSTLEIQRTEQGDSAMYLCASSFGRTDTQYFGPGTRLTVL.

The chain carries TRBV18 and TRBJ2-1; TCRdb's D call, TRBD1, is unchecked because there is no DNA. The germline CDR1 and CDR2 sequences are KGHSH and LQKENI. The CDR3 contains 17 residues. The CDR3 loop is CASSPSRDRRRGNEQFF. The variable domain in full, with the rest retrieved from reference TRBV18 and TRBJ2-1, is NAGVMQNPRHLVRRRGQEARLRCSPMKGHSHVYWYRQLPEEGLKFMVYLQKENIIDESGMPKERFSAEFPKEGPSILRIQQVVRGDSAAYFCASSPSRDRRRGNEQFFGPGTRLTVL.

The J gene is TRBJ2-7, the V gene TRBV7-6; TCRdb lists TRBD2, though no DNA is available to test this call. In germline, CDR1 is SGHVS, CDR2 FNYEAQ. The CDR3 covers 15 residues. CDR3 sequence: CASSPWTLRSYEQYF.

The chain links TRBV5-5 to TRBJ2-1; the TRBD2 assignment by TCRdb is unverifiable without DNA. Germline CDR1 reads SGHKS; CDR2 reads YYEKEE (reference sequence). The CDR3 has 13 amino acids. CDR3 loop: CASSSLAGDEQFF.

The gene calls are TRBV3-1 and TRBJ1-2; no DNA is available, so the TRBD1 call from TCRdb remains unchecked. There are 15 residues in the CDR3. CDR1 and CDR2 from the germline V gene are LGHDT and YNNKEL (reference sequence). CDR3 protein: CASSPVHGVNYGYTF.

The chain carries TRBV20-1 and TRBJ2-5; TCRdb names TRBD2, which stays unverified in the absence of DNA. In germline, CDR1 is DFQATT, CDR2 SNEGSKA (reference sequence). There are 14 residues in the CDR3. The CDR3 sequence is CSAYPGTPQETQYF.

Here the CDR3 reads CASSPEAGQLGTEAFF. The rearrangement uses TRBV18 and TRBJ1-1. CDR1 and CDR2 (germline): KGHSH, LQKENI. The CDR3 runs 16 residues.

The chain combines TRBV27 with TRBJ1-5. The CDR3 extends over 15 amino acids. Germline V gene lookup returns CDR1 MNHEY and CDR2 SMNVEV (reference sequence). CDR3: CASSFEGNSNQPQHF.

The chain has TRBV5-1 and TRBJ1-2. The CDR3 is 15 amino acids. The germline V gene encodes CDR1 SGHRS and CDR2 YFSETQ. CDR3 region: CASSMDNPYNYGYTF.

The chain employs TRBV20-1 and TRBJ1-2; without DNA, the TCRdb call of TRBD1 cannot be checked. Germline CDR1 DFQATT, CDR2 SNEGSKA (reference sequence). There are 13 residues in the CDR3. The CDR3: CSALPGENYGYTF.